Sequencing of this T cell receptor beta chain was carried out in a study of T-cell reconstitution after alpha-beta-depleted transplantation in children. Preparing the TCRbeta library involved the use of unique molecular identifiers. In TCRdb, the PCR reads were re-called with MiXCR into one record per CDR3 protein. Seen here are approximately 240,000 distinct CDR3 sequences, roughly 10% observed once, and the top ten hold approximately 5.9%. Per germline, CDR1 KGHDR and CDR2 SFDVKD. There are 13 residues in the CDR3. The ends were cut back, 9 bases at V and 1 base at J, with 12 bases in the middle. The table lists this clonotype with many counts.

The chain recombines TRBV24-1 with TRBJ2-7; tentative D call: TRBD2 (6 bases). The receptor's source is a human donor who donated a stem cell graft to a child with acute lymphoblastic leukemia. Sequencing used PBMCs from the stem cell graft donor, obtained from the stem cell graft. The CDR3 region has the DNA TGTGCCACCGCGGGGACCGATTCCTACGAGCAGTACTTC. Protein sequence: CATAGTDSYEQYF.